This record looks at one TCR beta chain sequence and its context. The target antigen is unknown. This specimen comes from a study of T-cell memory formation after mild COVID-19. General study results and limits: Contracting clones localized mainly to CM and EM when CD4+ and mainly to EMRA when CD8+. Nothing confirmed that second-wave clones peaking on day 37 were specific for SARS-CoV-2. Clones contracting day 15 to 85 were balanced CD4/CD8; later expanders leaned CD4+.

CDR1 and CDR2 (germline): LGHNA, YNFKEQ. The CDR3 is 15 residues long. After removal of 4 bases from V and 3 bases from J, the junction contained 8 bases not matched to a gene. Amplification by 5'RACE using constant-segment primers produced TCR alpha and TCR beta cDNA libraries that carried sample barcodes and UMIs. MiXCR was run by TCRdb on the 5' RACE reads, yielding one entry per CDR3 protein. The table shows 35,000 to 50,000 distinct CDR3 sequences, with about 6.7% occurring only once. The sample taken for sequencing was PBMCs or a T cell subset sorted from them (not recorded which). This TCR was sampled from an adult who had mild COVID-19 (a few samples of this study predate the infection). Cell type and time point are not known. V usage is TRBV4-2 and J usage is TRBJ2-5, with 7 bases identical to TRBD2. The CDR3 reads CASSPLGAGEETQYF. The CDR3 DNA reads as TGTGCCAGCAGCCCCCTGGGTGCGGGAGAAGAGACCCAGTACTTC.